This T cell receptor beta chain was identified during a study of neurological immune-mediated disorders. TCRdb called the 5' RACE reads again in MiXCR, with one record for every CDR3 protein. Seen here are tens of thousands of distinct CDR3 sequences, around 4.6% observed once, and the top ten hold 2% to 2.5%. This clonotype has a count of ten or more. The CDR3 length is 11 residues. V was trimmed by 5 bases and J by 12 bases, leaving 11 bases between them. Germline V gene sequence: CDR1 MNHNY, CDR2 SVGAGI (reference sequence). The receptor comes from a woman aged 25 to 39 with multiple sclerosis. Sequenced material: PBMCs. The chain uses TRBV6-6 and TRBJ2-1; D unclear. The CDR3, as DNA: TGTGCCAGCAGTCCGGCAGGATCGCAGTTCTTC. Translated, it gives CASSPAGSQFF.